Listed below are T cell receptor beta chains from one sample, sequenced in a study of blood T cells in healthy people across ages. TCRdb ran MiXCR on the 5' RACE reads and lists one entry per CDR3 protein. The table has approximately 850,000 distinct CDR3 sequences, nearly 60% seen once. The sequencing sample was made of blood. Receptors originate from a man younger than 45 in good health. The CDR3 runs from the conserved cysteine through the conserved F or W. D genes are given only for firm matches. Part of the rows lack a size; the others show once, few, many or a class for expanded clones.

once,TRBJ1-1,TRBV5-5,.,CASSFQYGMNTEAFF,TGTGCCAGCAGCTTTCAGTACGGGATGAACACTGAAGCTTTCTTT
.,TRBJ2-5,TRBV25-1,.,CASSETGLPLLETQYF,TGTGCCAGCAGTGAAACGGGACTGCCTCTGTTGGAGACCCAGTACTTC
.,TRBJ2-4,TRBV7-8,.,CASSLVSGKGNKNIQYF,TGTGCCAGCAGCTTAGTTTCGGGGAAGGGTAACAAAAACATTCAGTACTTC
.,TRBJ2-2,TRBV7-2,.,CASEITQLNTGELFF,TGTGCCAGCGAGATAACTCAGCTGAACACCGGGGAGCTGTTTTTT
.,TRBJ2-7,TRBV11-2,TRBD2,CASSPGGSLYEQYF,TGTGCCAGCAGCCCCGGGGGGTCTCTCTACGAGCAGTACTTC
.,TRBJ2-7,TRBV6-9,TRBD2,CASSYTSGYYEQYF,TGTGCCAGCAGTTATACTAGCGGGTACTACGAGCAGTACTTC
.,TRBJ2-1,TRBV7-2,.,CASSLANNEQFF,TGTGCCAGCAGCTTAGCCAACAATGAGCAGTTCTTC
.,TRBJ1-2,TRBV29-1,.,CSVAPTGSGGYTF,TGCAGCGTTGCCCCCACAGGGTCGGGTGGCTACACCTTC
few,TRBJ2-3,TRBV29-1,.,CSVAGDTQYF,TGCAGCGTTGCGGGAGATACGCAGTATTTT
.,TRBJ2-1,TRBV29-1,.,CSVEGTPRANEQFF,TGCAGCGTTGAAGGGACGCCAAGGGCCAATGAGCAGTTCTTC
.,TRBJ2-5,TRBV27,.,CASKIQGFSETQYF,TGTGCCAGCAAAATACAGGGATTTTCGGAGACCCAGTACTTC
.,TRBJ2-1,TRBV27,.,CASSLGSETIYNEQFF,TGTGCCAGCAGTTTAGGATCGGAAACGATCTACAATGAGCAGTTCTTC
.,TRBJ2-1,TRBV29-1,TRBD2,CSAPGLAGEDEQFF,TGCAGCGCTCCGGGACTAGCGGGAGAGGACGAGCAGTTCTTC
.,TRBJ2-1,TRBV7-2,.,CASSLGQVNEQFF,TGTGCCAGCAGCTTAGGGCAAGTCAATGAGCAGTTCTTC
.,TRBJ2-1,TRBV20-1,.,CSAAPDSSYNEQFF,TGCAGTGCAGCCCCAGACAGCTCCTACAATGAGCAGTTCTTC
few,TRBJ2-7,TRBV7-2,TRBD2,CASSFLGLAGTEQYF,TGTGCCAGCAGCTTTTTGGGACTAGCGGGAACCGAGCAGTACTTC
.,TRBJ2-7,TRBV7-2,.,CASSLLVSSYEQYF,TGTGCCAGCAGCTTATTAGTCAGTTCCTACGAGCAGTACTTC
.,TRBJ1-5,TRBV29-1,TRBD1,CSAGQGSNQPQHF,TGCAGCGCCGGACAGGGTAGCAATCAGCCCCAGCATTTT
.,TRBJ2-7,TRBV12-3/TRBV12-4,TRBD2,CASRLSGKHSYEQYF,TGTGCCAGCAGACTAAGCGGGAAGCACTCCTACGAGCAGTACTTC
.,TRBJ2-7,TRBV28,.,CASSRPRLTYEQYF,TGTGCCAGCAGCAGACCGAGGTTAACCTACGAGCAGTACTTC
few,TRBJ2-5,TRBV20-1,.,CSARVAGRWETQYF,TGCAGTGCTAGAGTCGCAGGGAGGTGGGAGACCCAGTACTTC
.,TRBJ2-5,TRBV28,TRBD2,CASSKTSGQETQYF,TGTGCCAGCAGTAAAACTAGCGGACAAGAGACCCAGTACTTC
.,TRBJ2-3,TRBV3-1,TRBD1,CASSPGTGFTDTQYF,TGTGCCAGCAGCCCCGGGACAGGGTTTACAGATACGCAGTATTTT
few,TRBJ1-1,TRBV7-9,.,CASGGPFYHTEAFF,TGTGCCAGCGGTGGTCCTTTCTATCACACTGAAGCTTTCTTT
.,TRBJ2-1,TRBV7-2,TRBD2,CASSASLAGGYSEQFF,TGTGCCAGCAGCGCTTCACTAGCGGGGGGTTACAGTGAGCAGTTCTTC
.,TRBJ2-1,TRBV7-6,TRBD2,CASSLQGGWVSNEQFF,TGTGCCAGCAGCTTACAGGGAGGGTGGGTCTCCAATGAGCAGTTCTTC
.,TRBJ2-7,TRBV11-1,.,CASSRVRAETYEQYF,TGTGCCAGCAGCCGGGTTAGGGCGGAGACCTACGAGCAGTACTTC
many,TRBJ2-3,TRBV9,.,CASSPLVDTQYF,TGTGCCAGCAGCCCACTAGTGGATACGCAGTATTTT
.,TRBJ2-1,TRBV20-1,TRBD2,CSAFGTSGGSTYEQFF,TGCAGTGCTTTCGGGACTAGCGGGGGGTCTACCTACGAGCAGTTCTTC
.,TRBJ2-1,TRBV2,.,CASSESGGFYNEQFF,TGTGCCAGCAGTGAGTCTGGGGGATTCTACAATGAGCAGTTCTTC
.,TRBJ1-1,TRBV21-1,.,CASSKVQGRENTEAFF,TGTGCCAGCAGCAAAGTTCAAGGCAGGGAGAACACTGAAGCTTTCTTT
.,TRBJ2-7,TRBV10-3,TRBD1,CAISDPGQGAASYEQYF,TGTGCCATCAGTGACCCGGGACAGGGGGCGGCTTCCTACGAGCAGTACTTC
.,TRBJ1-2,TRBV29-1,.,CGVEDLGEAYGYTF,TGCGGCGTTGAAGATCTGGGGGAAGCGTATGGCTACACCTTC
few,TRBJ2-2,TRBV3-1,TRBD2,CASSLLRTSRTGELFF,TGTGCCAGCAGCCTCCTTAGGACTAGCCGCACCGGGGAGCTGTTTTTT
many,TRBJ2-7,TRBV12-3/TRBV12-4,TRBD2,CASSLSPPLAGYEQYF,TGTGCCAGCAGTTTAAGTCCCCCACTAGCGGGCTACGAGCAGTACTTC
.,TRBJ1-5,TRBV20-1,.,CSARDPMGLLGNQPQHF,TGCAGTGCTAGAGATCCAATGGGGCTGCTGGGCAATCAGCCCCAGCATTTT
.,TRBJ2-7,TRBV10-3,TRBD1,CAIKESTGENEQYF,TGTGCCATCAAGGAGTCGACAGGGGAAAACGAGCAGTACTTC
.,TRBJ1-5,TRBV6-2/TRBV6-3,.,CASSYGGLYQPQHF,TGTGCCAGCAGTTACGGCGGTTTATATCAGCCCCAGCATTTT
.,TRBJ2-5,TRBV15,.,CATSGSPMVRETQYF,TGTGCCACCAGCGGAAGTCCGATGGTACGAGAGACCCAGTACTTC
few,TRBJ2-3,TRBV29-1,.,CSAIRTDSTDTQYF,TGCAGCGCCATTCGGACAGATAGCACAGATACGCAGTATTTT
.,TRBJ1-6,TRBV7-2,TRBD1,CASSKGGQIWSPLHF,TGTGCCAGCAGCAAAGGGGGACAGATTTGGTCACCCCTCCACTTT
.,TRBJ2-7,TRBV5-1,TRBD1,CASSAGQGILYEQYF,TGCGCCAGCAGCGCAGGACAGGGTATATTATACGAGCAGTACTTC
many,TRBJ1-1,TRBV7-3,.,CASSLTGQGTEAFF,TGTGCCAGCAGCTTAACAGGTCAGGGCACTGAAGCTTTCTTT
.,TRBJ1-2,TRBV5-5,.,CASSLGAWQSPYGYTF,TGTGCCAGCAGCTTGGGGGCTTGGCAGTCTCCTTATGGCTACACCTTC
few,TRBJ2-7,TRBV20-1,.,CSARDPAGLYEQYF,TGCAGTGCTAGAGATCCTGCAGGGTTGTACGAGCAGTACTTC
.,TRBJ2-7,TRBV7-8,TRBD1,CASRHDRGKGDEQYF,TGTGCCAGCAGGCACGACAGGGGTAAAGGAGACGAGCAGTACTTC
.,TRBJ2-7,TRBV20-1,TRBD2,CSATSYMGRDSYEQYF,TGCAGTGCTACCTCGTATATGGGGAGGGATTCCTACGAGCAGTACTTC
.,TRBJ2-3,TRBV5-6,TRBD2,CASSWGGQFSFTDTQYF,TGTGCCAGCAGCTGGGGGGGTCAGTTCTCGTTCACAGATACGCAGTATTTT
.,TRBJ2-3,TRBV9,.,CASSRGERGATDTQYF,TGTGCCAGCAGCCGAGGGGAGCGAGGGGCCACAGATACGCAGTATTTT
few,TRBJ2-4,TRBV20-1,TRBD2,CSAGTTGNIQYF,TGCAGTGCCGGGACTACCGGCAACATTCAGTACTTC
few,TRBJ2-4,TRBV28,.,CASSFIPGNSAKNIQYF,TGTGCCAGCAGTTTCATTCCAGGGAACTCGGCCAAAAACATTCAGTACTTC
few,TRBJ2-1,TRBV29-1,TRBD2,CSVVGGRRDEQFF,TGCAGCGTTGTGGGAGGGAGACGGGATGAGCAGTTCTTC
.,TRBJ2-7,TRBV20-1,.,CSGRGSLLNYEQYF,TGCAGTGGAAGGGGTAGCTTACTAAATTACGAGCAGTACTTC
.,TRBJ1-4,TRBV15,TRBD1,CAITGGGHNEKLFF,TGTGCCATCACAGGGGGCGGTCATAATGAAAAACTGTTTTTT